This T cell receptor beta chain was captured by sequencing in a study of graft-versus-host responses after intestinal transplantation. A word on this clone: Its antigen is unidentified.

Germline V gives CDR1 MGHRA, CDR2 YSYEKL. Between the trimmed V and J ends, which lost 0 bases and 0 bases, there was a span of 11 bases. The CDR3 runs 16 residues. Measured with immunoSEQ multiplex PCR; TCRdb has only the in-frame clones, and not every one. The sample lists fewer than 95,000 clones; roughly 91% were seen once. The sequences come from unstimulated CD8+ T cells sorted from spleen or lymph node cells, collected before intestinal transplant. This sequence was found in a human donor who received an intestinal transplant. The chain recombines TRBV4-1 with TRBJ1-1; D is unclear. The CDR3, as DNA: TGCGCCAGCAGCCAAGATCGCGGCCCTATGAACACTGAAGCTTTCTTT. It encodes CASSQDRGPMNTEAFF.